Each of the 5 T cell receptor beta chains below was sequenced from the same sample in a study of shared clonotypes between healthy human individuals. Naive CD8 cells, CD45RO-negative and positively selected for CCR7, excluded terminally differentiated effector memory CD45RA+ cells. Produced via immunoSEQ multiplex PCR; TCRdb's table is partial and in-frame only. The repertoire holds about 2 million clones, with about 95% as singletons. The sequenced material came from naive CD8+ T cells sorted from blood. The origin of the receptors is a man aged 18 to 29 in good health.

This chain uses TRBV6-5 with TRBJ2-7; no clear D. Germline V gene data show CDR1 as MNHEY and CDR2 as SVGAGI. Trimming removed 6 bases at V and 3 bases at J, with 12 bases between. This CDR3 is built from 13 residues. The CDR3, as DNA: TGTGCCAGCAGCCCGGACGGTTTCTACGAGCAGTACTTC. Encoded protein: CASSPDGFYEQYF.

This clone appeared a single time. The rearrangement uses TRBV4-3 and TRBJ2-5; D remains ambiguous. The CDR3 has 15 amino acids. Germline V gene lookup returns CDR1 LGHNA and CDR2 YSLEER. The germline V and J ends were trimmed by 0 bases and 0 bases, with 8 bases remaining between them. CDR3 in amino acids: CASSQDQDYQETQYF. The CDR3 region has the DNA TGCGCCAGCAGCCAAGACCAGGATTACCAAGAGACCCAGTACTTC.

The chain recombines TRBV9 with TRBJ2-6, with 10 positions matching TRBD2. The V gene's germline CDR1 is SGDLS and CDR2 YYNGEE. With V trimmed by 0 bases and J by 4 bases, 4 bases remained unmatched. This CDR3 region has 17 residues. CDR3 DNA sequence: TGTGCCAGCAGCGTAGGAGCGGGAGGGCCCGGGGCCAACGTCCTGACTTTC. Amino acids: CASSVGAGGPGANVLTF.

CDR3 sequence: CASSPTFGGQETQYF. CDR3 in DNA: TGTGCCAGCAGCCCGACCTTTGGGGGTCAAGAGACCCAGTACTTC. The V gene is TRBV11-3, the J gene TRBJ2-5; D is tentatively TRBD1 or TRBD2 (5 bases each). CDR3 size: 15 residues. The germline V gene has CDR1 SGHNT and CDR2 YENEEA. Trimming took off 5 bases at V and 2 bases at J, with 15 bases between the two ends.

V is TRBV14 and J is TRBJ1-4; TRBD1 matches 11 bases. The CDR3 consists of 16 residues. Per germline, CDR1 SGHDN and CDR2 FVKESK. With 4 bases clipped from V and 3 bases from J, the junction kept 4 bases outside the gene matches. In nucleotides, the CDR3 is TGTGCCAGCAGCCTCCGGACAGGGGGCGCTAATGAAAAACTGTTTTTT. It specifies CASSLRTGGANEKLFF.